The 5 T cell receptor beta chains below all came from one sample that was sequenced in a study of T cell repertoires in aging, cancer and after chemotherapy. TCR beta rearrangements were amplified from peripheral blood genomic DNA. Multiplex touch-down PCR with TRB-A/B primers amplified rearranged V-D-J TRB sequences. MiXCR, run by TCRdb on the multiplex PCR reads, gives a single entry per CDR3 protein. The sample carries 4,900 or so distinct CDR3 sequences, approximately 24% recorded once. Material for sequencing was blood. The receptors stem from a human donor in good health.

By share, this clonotype counts as medium-sized. This rearrangement joins TRBV18 to TRBJ2-5; D gene uncertain. The CDR3 has 12 residues. CDR1 is KGHSH and CDR2 is LQKENI in the germline V gene. V lost 0 bases and J lost 5, with 4 bases in between. The CDR3 nucleotides read TGTGCCAGCTCACCACCCCAGGAGACCCAGTACTTC. It encodes CASSPPQETQYF.

The chain is built from TRBV18 and TRBJ1-5, with D unresolved. The CDR3 loop spans 18 amino acids. The germline CDR1 and CDR2 sequences are KGHSH and LQKENI. V was cut by 3 bases and J by 3 bases, with 21 bases left in between. This chain's CDR3 is CASSPRSLSAGLNQPQHF. The CDR3 nucleotides are TGTGCCAGCTCACCGCGTAGTCTTTCTGCAGGCCTCAATCAGCCCCAGCATTTT.

This chain uses TRBV7-9 with TRBJ2-7; unclear D gene. The CDR3 has 15 amino acids. Germline loops: CDR1 SEHNR, CDR2 FQNEAQ (reference sequence). V shed 1 base and J shed 0 bases, with 10 bases lying between them. This chain's CDR3 is CASSLGASRSYEQYF. CDR3 nucleotides: TGTGCCAGCAGCTTAGGGGCCTCTCGCTCCTACGAGCAGTACTTC.

This clonotype was seen only a few times. The chain couples TRBV6-2 or TRBV6-3 to TRBJ2-7; D gene uncertain. The germline V gene encodes CDR1 MNHEY and CDR2 SVGEGT. The V gene lost 7 bases and the J gene lost 2 bases, with 15 bases spanning the gap. This CDR3 spans 14 amino acids. The CDR3 nucleotides read TGTGCCAGCAACCGGGCCACCGGGCCCTACGAGCAGTACTTC. This codes for CASNRATGPYEQYF.

This clonotype is medium-sized by share. J is TRBJ2-1 and V is TRBV5-6; D call uncertain. V lost 2 bases and J lost 9, with 9 bases in between. The germline V gene encodes CDR1 SGHDT and CDR2 YYEEEE. The CDR3 runs to 12 residues. The CDR3 bases are TGTGCCAGCAGCTTAGTCATCACTGAGCAGTTCTTC. Its protein is CASSLVITEQFF.